This T cell receptor beta chain was recovered during a study of blood T cell repertoires in COVID-19. The CDR3 spans 15 residues. V was pared by 0 bases and J by 4 bases, with 8 bases between. Germline CDR1 is SGHRS and CDR2 is YFSETQ. Profiled with immunoSEQ multiplex PCR; TCRdb holds only in-frame clones, not every one. The data contain roughly 280,000 clones, about 91% of them singletons. The rearrangement uses TRBV5-1 and TRBJ1-6; D gene uncertain. The TCR originated in a middle-aged man who had been exposed to COVID-19. The specimen sequenced was PBMCs or T cells enriched from blood (not recorded which). The CDR3 protein is CASSLVQNYNSPLHF. CDR3 coding DNA: TGCGCCAGCAGCTTGGTTCAGAATTATAATTCACCCCTCCACTTT.